These 3 T cell receptor beta chains originate from one sample sequenced in a study of T cells in Graves' hyperthyroidism and ophthalmopathy. Amplification targeted TCR beta CDR3 regions from RNA transcripts. A set of HTBI primers served as the primers for a first-round RT-PCR of the TCR CDR3. TCRdb fed the multiplex PCR reads into MiXCR, producing one record per CDR3 protein. The table records 490,000 or so distinct CDR3 sequences, 20% to 25% of them present only once. Input material: blood. All receptors come from a woman aged 70-85 years with Graves' ophthalmopathy.

This clonotype was observed a few times. The CDR3 loop is CASSLARAGELFF. The CDR3 DNA follows: TGTGCCAGCAGCTTAGCCCGGGCCGGGGAGCTGTTTTTT. This sequence joins TRBV7-2 and TRBJ2-2, with no clear D. The V end was cut by 0 bases, the J end by 6 bases, with 5 bases between. Germline CDR1 reads SGHTA; CDR2 reads FQGNSA. The CDR3 has 13 amino acids.

This clonotype occurred many times. This chain links TRBV28 with TRBJ2-7, with D perhaps TRBD1 (6 bases). The CDR3 covers 15 residues. The V and J ends lost 5 bases and 6 bases respectively, with 20 bases between them. Germline lookup yields CDR1 MDHEN and CDR2 SYDVKM. The DNA of the CDR3 is TGTGCCAGCAGTCCACAGGGACGTTCGGTGGCCGAGCAGTACTTC. Residues: CASSPQGRSVAEQYF.

On this clonotype itself: A much larger clone is a single base away; this may be a read error. V usage is TRBV7-6 and J usage is TRBJ2-7, with 8 positions matching TRBD2. Trimming removed 4 bases from V and 2 bases from J; junction bases left unmatched: 4. The CDR3 spans 14 residues. Germline CDR1 is SGHVS and CDR2 is FNYEAQ. CDR3 amino acids: CASSYSGEPYEQYF. CDR3 in DNA: TGTGCCAGCAGCTATAGCGGGGAACCCTACGAGCAGTACTTC.